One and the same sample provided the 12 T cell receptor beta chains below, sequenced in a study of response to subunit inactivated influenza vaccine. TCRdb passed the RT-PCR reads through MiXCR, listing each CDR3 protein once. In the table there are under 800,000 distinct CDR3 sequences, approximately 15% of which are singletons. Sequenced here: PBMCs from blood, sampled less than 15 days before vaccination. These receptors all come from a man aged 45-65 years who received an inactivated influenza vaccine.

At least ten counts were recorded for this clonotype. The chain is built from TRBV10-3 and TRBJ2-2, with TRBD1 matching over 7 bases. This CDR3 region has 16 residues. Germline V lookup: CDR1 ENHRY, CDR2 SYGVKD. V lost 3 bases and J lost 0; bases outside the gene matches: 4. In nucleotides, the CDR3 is TGTGCCATCAGTGATACAGGGGCTTCGAACACCGGGGAGCTGTTTTTT. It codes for CAISDTGASNTGELFF.

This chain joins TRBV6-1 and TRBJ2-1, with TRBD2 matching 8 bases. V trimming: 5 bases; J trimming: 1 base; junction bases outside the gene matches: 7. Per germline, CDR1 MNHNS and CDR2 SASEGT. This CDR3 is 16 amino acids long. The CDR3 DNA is TGTGCCAGCAGTCCCTTGGGCGGGAGGTCCTACAATGAGCAGTTCTTC. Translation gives CASSPLGGRSYNEQFF.

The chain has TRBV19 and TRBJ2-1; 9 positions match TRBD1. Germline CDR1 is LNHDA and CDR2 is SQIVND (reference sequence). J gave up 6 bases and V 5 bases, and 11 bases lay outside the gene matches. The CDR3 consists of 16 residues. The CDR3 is CASSDRDRVSRNEQFF. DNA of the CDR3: TGTGCCAGTAGTGACCGGGACAGGGTCTCTCGCAATGAGCAGTTCTTC.

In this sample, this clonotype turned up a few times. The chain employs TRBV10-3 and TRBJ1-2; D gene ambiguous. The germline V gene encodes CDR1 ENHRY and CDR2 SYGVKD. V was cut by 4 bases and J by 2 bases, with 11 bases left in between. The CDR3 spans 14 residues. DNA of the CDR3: TGTGCCATCAGTGGCGGACTGAGGAACTATGGCTACACCTTC. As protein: CAISGGLRNYGYTF.

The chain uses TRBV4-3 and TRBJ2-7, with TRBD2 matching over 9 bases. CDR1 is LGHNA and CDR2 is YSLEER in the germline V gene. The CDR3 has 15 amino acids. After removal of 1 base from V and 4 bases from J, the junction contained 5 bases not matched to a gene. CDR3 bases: TGCGCCAGCAGCCAAGGTCGAGCGGGAGGTTACGAGCAGTACTTC. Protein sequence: CASSQGRAGGYEQYF.

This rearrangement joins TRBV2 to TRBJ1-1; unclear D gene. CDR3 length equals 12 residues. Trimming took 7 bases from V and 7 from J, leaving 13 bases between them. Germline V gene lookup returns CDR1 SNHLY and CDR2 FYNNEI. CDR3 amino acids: CASTELSGEAFF. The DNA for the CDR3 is TGTGCCAGCACCGAGCTTAGTGGTGAAGCTTTCTTT.

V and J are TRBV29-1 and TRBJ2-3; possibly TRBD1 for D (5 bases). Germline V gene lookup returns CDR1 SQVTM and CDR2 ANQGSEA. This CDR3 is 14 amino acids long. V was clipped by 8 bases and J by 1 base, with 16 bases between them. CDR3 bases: TGCAGCATAACCCAAGGGGCGGGCACAGATACGCAGTATTTT. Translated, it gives CSITQGAGTDTQYF.

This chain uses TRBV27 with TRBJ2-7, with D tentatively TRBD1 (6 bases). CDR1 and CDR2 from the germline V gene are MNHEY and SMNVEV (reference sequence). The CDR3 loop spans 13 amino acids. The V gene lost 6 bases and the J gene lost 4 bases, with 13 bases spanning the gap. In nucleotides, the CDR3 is TGTGCCAGCAGGGGGATGGACAGTTACGAGCAGTACTTC. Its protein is CASRGMDSYEQYF.

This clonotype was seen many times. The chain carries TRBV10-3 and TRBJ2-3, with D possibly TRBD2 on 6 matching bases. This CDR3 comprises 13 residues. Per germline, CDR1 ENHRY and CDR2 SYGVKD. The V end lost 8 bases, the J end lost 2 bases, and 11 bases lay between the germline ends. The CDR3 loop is CAILGLDTDTQYF. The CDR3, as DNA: TGTGCCATCTTGGGACTCGACACAGATACGCAGTATTTT.

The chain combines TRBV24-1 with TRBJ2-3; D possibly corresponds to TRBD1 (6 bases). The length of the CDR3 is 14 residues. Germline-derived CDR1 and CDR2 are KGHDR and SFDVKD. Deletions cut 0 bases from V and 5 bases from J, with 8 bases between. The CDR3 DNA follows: TGTGCCACCAGTGATTTGGGACAGAGAGATACGCAGTATTTT. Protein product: CATSDLGQRDTQYF.

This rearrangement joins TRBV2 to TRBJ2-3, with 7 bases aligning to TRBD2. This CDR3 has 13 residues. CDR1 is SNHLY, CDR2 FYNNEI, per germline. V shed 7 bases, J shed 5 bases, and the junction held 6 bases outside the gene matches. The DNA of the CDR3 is TGTGCCAGCAACGCGGGAGCAATAGATACGCAGTATTTT. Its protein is CASNAGAIDTQYF.

The CDR3 DNA reads TGTGCCAGCAGTTTAAGCCGGCCGGCAACTACGCAGTATTTT. This encodes CASSLSRPATTQYF. The J gene is TRBJ2-3, the V gene TRBV28; D gene ambiguous. The CDR3 contains 14 residues. V was cut by 2 bases and J by 8 bases, with 14 bases left in between. Germline V gives CDR1 MDHEN, CDR2 SYDVKM. Full variable domain (missing parts from reference TRBV28 and TRBJ2-3): DVKVTQSSRYLVKRTGEKVFLECVQDMDHENMFWYRQDPGLGLRLIYFSYDVKMKEKGDIPEGYSVSREKKERFSLILESASTNQTSMYLCASSLSRPATTQYFGPGTRLTVL.